One TCR beta chain is described in this entry. Its matching antigen is unknown. The length of the CDR3 is 14 residues. Germline-derived CDR1 and CDR2 are SQVTM and ANQGSEA. Trimming stripped 7 bases from V and 7 bases from J, with 20 bases between. Sample-barcoded 5' priming and a J-beta primer mix drove a second PCR of about 7 to 12 cycles. Each sample provided no less than 2.5 million CDR3-containing paired-end reads. TCRdb analysed the 5' RACE reads with MiXCR anew, one entry per CDR3 protein. This sample carries roughly 560,000 distinct CDR3 sequences, approximately 25% of them seen once, and the ten largest clones take approximately 8.7%. The sample comes from a study of blood T cells in healthy people across ages. Whole-study findings and limits: Higher diversity, along with more naive CD4+ cells, distinguished long-lived donors from aged donors.

This same sample was also taken into another study, of T cells of mothers and their children.

The sequenced sample was blood. This sequence originates from a boy aged 5-17 years in good health. The genes are TRBV29-1 and TRBJ1-3; D is ambiguous. Here the CDR3 DNA reads TGCAGCGGACTCCTAGACCGTGGGCGGAACACCATATATTTT. This gives the protein CSGLLDRGRNTIYF.